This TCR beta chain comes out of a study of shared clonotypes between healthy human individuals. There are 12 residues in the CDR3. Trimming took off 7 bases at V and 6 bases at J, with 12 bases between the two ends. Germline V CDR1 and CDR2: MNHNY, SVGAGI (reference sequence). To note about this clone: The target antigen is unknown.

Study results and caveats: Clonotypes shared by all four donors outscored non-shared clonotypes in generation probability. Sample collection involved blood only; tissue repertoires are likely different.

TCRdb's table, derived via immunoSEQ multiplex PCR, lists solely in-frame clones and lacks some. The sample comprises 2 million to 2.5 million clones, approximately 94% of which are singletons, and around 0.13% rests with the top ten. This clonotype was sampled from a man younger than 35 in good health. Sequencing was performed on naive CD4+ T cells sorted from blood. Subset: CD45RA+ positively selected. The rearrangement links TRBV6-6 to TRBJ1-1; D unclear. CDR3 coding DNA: TGTGCCAGCACCGAAAATGCGGCTGAAGCTTTCTTT. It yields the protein CASTENAAEAFF.